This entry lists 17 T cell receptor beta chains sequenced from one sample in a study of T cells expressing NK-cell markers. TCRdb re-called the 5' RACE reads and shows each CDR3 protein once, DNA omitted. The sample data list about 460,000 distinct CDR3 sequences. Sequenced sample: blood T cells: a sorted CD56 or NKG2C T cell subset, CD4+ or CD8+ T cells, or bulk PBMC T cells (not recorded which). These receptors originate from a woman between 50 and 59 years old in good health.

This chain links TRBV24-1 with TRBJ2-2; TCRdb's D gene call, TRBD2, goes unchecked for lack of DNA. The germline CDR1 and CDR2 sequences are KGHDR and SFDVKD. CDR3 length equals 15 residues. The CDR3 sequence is CATSDLRGKAGELFF.

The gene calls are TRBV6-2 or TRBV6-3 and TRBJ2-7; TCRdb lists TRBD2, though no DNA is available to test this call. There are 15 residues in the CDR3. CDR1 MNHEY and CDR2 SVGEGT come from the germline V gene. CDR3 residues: CASSSIAGLSYEQYF.

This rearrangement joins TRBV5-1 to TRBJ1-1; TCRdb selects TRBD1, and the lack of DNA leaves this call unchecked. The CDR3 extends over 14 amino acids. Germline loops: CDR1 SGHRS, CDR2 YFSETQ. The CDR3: CASSPVRGGTEAFF.

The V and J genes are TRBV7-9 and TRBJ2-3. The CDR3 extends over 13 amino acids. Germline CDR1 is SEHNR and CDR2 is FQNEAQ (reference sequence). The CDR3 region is CASSLAVADTQYF.

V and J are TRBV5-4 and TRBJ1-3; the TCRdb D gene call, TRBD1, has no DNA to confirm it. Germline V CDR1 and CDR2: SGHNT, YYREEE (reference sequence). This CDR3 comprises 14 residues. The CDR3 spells CASGDRPSGNTIYF.

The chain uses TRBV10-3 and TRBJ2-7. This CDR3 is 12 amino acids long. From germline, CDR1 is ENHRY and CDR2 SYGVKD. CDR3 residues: CAISEYLNEQYF.

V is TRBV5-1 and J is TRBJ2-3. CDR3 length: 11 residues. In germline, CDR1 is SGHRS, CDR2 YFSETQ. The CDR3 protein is CASSLSDTQYF.

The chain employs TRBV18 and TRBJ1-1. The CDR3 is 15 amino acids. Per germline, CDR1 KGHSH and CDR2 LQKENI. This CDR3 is CASSPSGGHNTEAFF.

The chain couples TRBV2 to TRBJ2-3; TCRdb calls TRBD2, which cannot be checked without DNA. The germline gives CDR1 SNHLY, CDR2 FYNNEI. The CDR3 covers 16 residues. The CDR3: CASSVGLASFTDTQYF.

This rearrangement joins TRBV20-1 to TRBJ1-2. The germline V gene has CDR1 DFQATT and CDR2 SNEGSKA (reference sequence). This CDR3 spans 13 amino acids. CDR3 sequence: CSASVDRNYGYTF.

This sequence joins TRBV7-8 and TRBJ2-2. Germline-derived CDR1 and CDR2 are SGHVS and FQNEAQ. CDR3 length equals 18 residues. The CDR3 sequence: CASSLVALGGANTGELFF.

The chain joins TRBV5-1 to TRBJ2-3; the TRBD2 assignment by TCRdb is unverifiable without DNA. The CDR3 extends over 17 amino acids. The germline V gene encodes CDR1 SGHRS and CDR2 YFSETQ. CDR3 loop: CASSLFQRVDSTDTQYF.

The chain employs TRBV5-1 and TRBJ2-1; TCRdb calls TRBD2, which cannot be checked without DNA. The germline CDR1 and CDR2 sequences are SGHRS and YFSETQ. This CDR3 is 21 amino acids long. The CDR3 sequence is CASSLAPPGLAGVGPNNEQFF.

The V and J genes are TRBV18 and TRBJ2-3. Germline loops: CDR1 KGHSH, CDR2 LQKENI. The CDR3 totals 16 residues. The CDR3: CASSPQAGKGLDTQYF.

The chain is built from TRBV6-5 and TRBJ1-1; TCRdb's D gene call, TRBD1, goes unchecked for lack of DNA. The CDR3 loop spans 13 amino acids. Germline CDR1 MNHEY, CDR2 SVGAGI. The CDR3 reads CASSSPGTLEAFF.

CDR3 sequence reads: CSVLGDAEKLFF. The chain recombines TRBV29-1 with TRBJ1-4; TCRdb picks TRBD1, but there is no DNA to check that call. CDR3 length: 12 residues. Germline loops: CDR1 SQVTM, CDR2 ANQGSEA.

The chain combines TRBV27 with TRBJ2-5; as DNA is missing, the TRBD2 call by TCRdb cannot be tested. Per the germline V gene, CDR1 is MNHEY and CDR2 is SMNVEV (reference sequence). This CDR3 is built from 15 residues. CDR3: CASSFSGRAGETQYF.